Listed below are T cell receptor beta chains from one sample, sequenced in a study of CD8+ T cells in alopecia areata. Only in-frame clones appear in the TCRdb table, and some are missing; sequencing was by immunoSEQ multiplex PCR. The top ten hold roughly 1.4% of the sample, which has about 200,000 clones, 50% to 70% seen once. The sample in question was CD4+ T cells sorted from blood, obtained at week 4, from a patient treated with tofacitinib. The receptors were sampled from a human donor with alopecia areata. Both conserved end residues are trimmed from each CDR3.

J gene	V gene	CDR3 protein
TRBJ1-6	TRBV7-2	ASSLGQKSPLH
TRBJ2-3	TRBV7-2	ASSLEQLSHTQY
TRBJ2-1	TRBV4-1	ASSQAIRQGQF
TRBJ1-4	TRBV11-2	ASSPYRGDNEKLF
TRBJ1-2	TRBV5-1	ASSLAGTGGGYT
TRBJ1-1	TRBV30	ARILTGGSEAF
TRBJ2-7	TRBV28	ASRGSAFYEQY
TRBJ2-1	TRBV14	ATKLASSYNEQF
TRBJ2-5	TRBV7-6	ASSRGSRETQY
TRBJ2-1	TRBV27	ASSLSGTEYNEQF
TRBJ1-1	TRBV6-5	ASSYQDGLNTEAF
TRBJ2-7	TRBV7-8	ASSLAGTGESYEQY
TRBJ2-6	TRBV29-1	SVEAGTGGATNVLT
TRBJ1-2	TRBV6-1	ASSQTRTAGYGYT
TRBJ2-1	TRBV15	ATSRDGAGTTGYEQF
TRBJ1-2	TRBV29-1	SVGLMTEIDYGYT
TRBJ2-3	TRBV5-1	ASSLARSTTRSTDTQY
TRBJ1-1	TRBV29-1	SVGFAGGTEAF
TRBJ1-2	TRBV30	AWSVPGQEMGGYT
TRBJ2-7	TRBV7-6	ASSLDLTVPEQY
TRBJ1-2	TRBV23-1	ASSHYGRNYGYT
TRBJ2-7	TRBV10-3	AISAGEPPYEQY
TRBJ1-1	TRBV29-1	SVIGPNTEAF
TRBJ2-3	TRBV4-3	ASSQDPGLDTQY
TRBJ2-7	TRBV7-9	AGTSGDEQY
TRBJ1-1	TRBV23-1	ASSDKSNTEAF
TRBJ2-7	TRBV7-2	ASSTGVLGEQY
TRBJ2-7	TRBV10-2	ASSDFNEQY
TRBJ2-1	TRBV7-2	ASSLAGGWAKGSNEQF
TRBJ1-2	TRBV4-1	ASSQSIGGNYGYT
TRBJ2-3	TRBV27	ASSLRALAGGADTQY
TRBJ2-3	TRBV14	ASSQRPMAREDTQY
TRBJ1-1	TRBV4-3	ASSQVGGTKAPVAEAF
TRBJ1-6	TRBV19	ATQQSTGSYNSPLH
TRBJ2-1	TRBV25-1	ASHLKGDRGYYNEQF
TRBJ2-1	TRBV9	ASGGLGRNEQF
TRBJ1-4	TRBV11-2	ASSQGLNEKLF
TRBJ2-7	TRBV30	AWSVSRNLDEQY
TRBJ2-7	TRBV10-2	ASSESRAVREQY
TRBJ2-7	TRBV15	ATSRQKGTSYEQY
TRBJ2-5	TRBV9	ASSRSGVQETQY
TRBJ1-4	TRBV25-1	ASSEWVEEKLF
TRBJ2-7	TRBV6-1	ASSKGTSGAISYEQY
TRBJ2-3	TRBV19	ASTTGTSGGRRTDTQY
TRBJ2-3	TRBV6-5	ASSYVAGYTDTQY
TRBJ2-7	TRBV5-6	ASSSKQGTGSYEQY